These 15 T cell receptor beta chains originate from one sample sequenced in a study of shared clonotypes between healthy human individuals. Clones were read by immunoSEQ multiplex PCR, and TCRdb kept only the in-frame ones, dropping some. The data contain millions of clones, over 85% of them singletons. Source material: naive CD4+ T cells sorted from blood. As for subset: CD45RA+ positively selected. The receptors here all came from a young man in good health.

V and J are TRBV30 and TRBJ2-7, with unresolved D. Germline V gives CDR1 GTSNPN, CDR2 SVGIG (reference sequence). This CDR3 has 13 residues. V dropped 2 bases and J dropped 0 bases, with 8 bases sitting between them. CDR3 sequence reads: CAWSYGSSYEQYF. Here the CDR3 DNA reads TGTGCCTGGAGTTACGGTAGCTCCTACGAGCAGTACTTC.

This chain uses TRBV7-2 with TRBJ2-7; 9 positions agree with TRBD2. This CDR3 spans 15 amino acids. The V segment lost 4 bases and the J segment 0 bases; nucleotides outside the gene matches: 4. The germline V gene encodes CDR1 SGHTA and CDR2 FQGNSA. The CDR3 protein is CASSSGLATSYEQYF. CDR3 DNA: TGTGCCAGCAGCTCGGGACTAGCTACCTCCTACGAGCAGTACTTC.

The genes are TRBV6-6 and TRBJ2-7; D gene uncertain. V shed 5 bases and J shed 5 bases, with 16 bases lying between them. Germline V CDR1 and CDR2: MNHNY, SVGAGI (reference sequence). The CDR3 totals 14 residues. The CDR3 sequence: CASSRAVEYHEQYF. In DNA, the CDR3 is TGTGCCAGCAGTCGGGCAGTAGAGTACCACGAGCAGTACTTC.

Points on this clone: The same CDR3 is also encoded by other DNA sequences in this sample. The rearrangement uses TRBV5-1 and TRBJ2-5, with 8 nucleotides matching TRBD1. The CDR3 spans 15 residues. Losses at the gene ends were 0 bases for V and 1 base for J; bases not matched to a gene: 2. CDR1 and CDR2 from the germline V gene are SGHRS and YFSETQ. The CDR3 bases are TGCGCCAGCAGCTTGGGAGGACAGGGCCAAGAGACCCAGTACTTC. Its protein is CASSLGGQGQETQYF.

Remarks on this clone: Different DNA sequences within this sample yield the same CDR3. CDR3 sequence (DNA): TGTGCTAGTGGTTTAGTTGGCACAGATACGCAGTATTTT. It specifies CASGLVGTDTQYF. This chain uses TRBV12-5 with TRBJ2-3; D is undetermined. CDR1 and CDR2 from the germline V gene are LGHNT and FRNRAP. CDR3 length: 13 amino acids. V dropped 3 bases and J dropped 1 base, with 5 bases sitting between them.

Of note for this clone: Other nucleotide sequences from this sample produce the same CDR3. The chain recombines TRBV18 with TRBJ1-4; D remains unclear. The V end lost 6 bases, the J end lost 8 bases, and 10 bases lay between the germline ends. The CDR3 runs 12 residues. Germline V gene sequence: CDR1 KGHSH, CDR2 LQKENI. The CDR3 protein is CASSLQQEKLFF. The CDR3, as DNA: TGTGCCAGCTCCTTGCAGCAAGAAAAACTGTTTTTT.

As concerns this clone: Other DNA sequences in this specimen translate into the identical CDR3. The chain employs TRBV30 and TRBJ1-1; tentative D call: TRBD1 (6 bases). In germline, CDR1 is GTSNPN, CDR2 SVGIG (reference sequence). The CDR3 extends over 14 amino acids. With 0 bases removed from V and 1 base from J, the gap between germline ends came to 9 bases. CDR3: CAWSVGGGNTEAFF. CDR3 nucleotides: TGTGCCTGGAGTGTAGGGGGTGGGAACACTGAAGCTTTCTTT.

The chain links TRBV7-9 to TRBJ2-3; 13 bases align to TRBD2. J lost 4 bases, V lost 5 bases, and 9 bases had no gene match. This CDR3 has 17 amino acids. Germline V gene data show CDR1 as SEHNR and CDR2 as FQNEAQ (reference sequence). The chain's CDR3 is CASSQFRTSGSADTQYF. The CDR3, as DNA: TGTGCCAGCAGCCAATTTCGGACTAGCGGGAGCGCAGATACGCAGTATTTT.

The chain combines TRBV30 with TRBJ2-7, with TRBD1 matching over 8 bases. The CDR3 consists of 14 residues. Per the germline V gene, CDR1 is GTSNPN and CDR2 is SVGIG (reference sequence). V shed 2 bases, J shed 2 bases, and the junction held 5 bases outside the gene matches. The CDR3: CAWSPGQATYEQYF. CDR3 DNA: TGTGCCTGGAGTCCGGGACAGGCAACCTACGAGCAGTACTTC. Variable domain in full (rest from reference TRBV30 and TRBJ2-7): SQTIHQWPATLVQPVGSPLSLECTVEGTSNPNLYWYRQAAGRGLQLLFYSVGIGQISSEVPQNLSASRPQDRQFILSSKKLLLSDSGFYLCAWSPGQATYEQYFGPGTRLTVT.

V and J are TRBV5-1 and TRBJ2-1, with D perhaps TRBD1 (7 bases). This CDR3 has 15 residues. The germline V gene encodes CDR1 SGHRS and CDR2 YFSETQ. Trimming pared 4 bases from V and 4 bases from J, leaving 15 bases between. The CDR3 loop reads CASSTRQGGYNEQFF. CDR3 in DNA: TGCGCCAGCAGCACCCGACAGGGAGGATACAATGAGCAGTTCTTC. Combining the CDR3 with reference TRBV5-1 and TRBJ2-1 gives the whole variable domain KAGVTQTPRYLIKTRGQQVTLSCSPISGHRSVSWYQQTPGQGLQFLFEYFSETQRNKGNFPGRFSGRQFSNSRSEMNVSTLELGDSALYLCASSTRQGGYNEQFFGPGTRLTVL.

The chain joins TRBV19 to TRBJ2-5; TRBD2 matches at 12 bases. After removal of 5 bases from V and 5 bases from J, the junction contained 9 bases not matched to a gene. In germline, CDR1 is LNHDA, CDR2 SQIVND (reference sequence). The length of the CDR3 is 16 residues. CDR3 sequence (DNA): TGTGCCAGTAGTTCCCTAGCGGGAGGGCATCAGGAGACCCAGTACTTC. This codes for CASSSLAGGHQETQYF.

The CDR3 DNA reads as TGTGCCAGCAGCCCAGGGATCCTGAGGGACGAGCAGTACTTC. Its translation is CASSPGILRDEQYF. The J gene is TRBJ2-7, the V gene TRBV5-5; D is possibly TRBD1 or TRBD2 (5 bases each). CDR1 is SGHKS, CDR2 YYEKEE, per germline (reference sequence). V lost 4 bases and J lost 5, with 16 bases in between. CDR3 length: 14 amino acids.

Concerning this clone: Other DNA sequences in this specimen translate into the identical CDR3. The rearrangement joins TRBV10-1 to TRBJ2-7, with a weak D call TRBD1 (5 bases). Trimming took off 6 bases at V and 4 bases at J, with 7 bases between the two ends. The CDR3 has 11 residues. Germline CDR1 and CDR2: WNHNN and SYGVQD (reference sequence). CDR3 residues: CASSQGYEQYF. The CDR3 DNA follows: TGCGCCAGCAGCCAGGGTTACGAGCAGTACTTC.

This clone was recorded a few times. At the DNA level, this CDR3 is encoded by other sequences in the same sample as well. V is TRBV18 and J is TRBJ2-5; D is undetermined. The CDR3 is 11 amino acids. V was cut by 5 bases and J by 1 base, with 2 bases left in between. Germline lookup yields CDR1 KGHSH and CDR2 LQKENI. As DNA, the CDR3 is TGTGCCAGCTCAGGCCAAGAGACCCAGTACTTC. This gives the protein CASSGQETQYF.

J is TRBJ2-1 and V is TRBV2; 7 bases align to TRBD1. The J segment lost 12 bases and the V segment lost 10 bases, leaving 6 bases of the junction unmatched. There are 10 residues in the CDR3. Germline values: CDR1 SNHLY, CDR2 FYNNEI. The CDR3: CATGGQRQFF. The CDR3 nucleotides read TGTGCCACAGGGGGACAGAGGCAGTTCTTC.